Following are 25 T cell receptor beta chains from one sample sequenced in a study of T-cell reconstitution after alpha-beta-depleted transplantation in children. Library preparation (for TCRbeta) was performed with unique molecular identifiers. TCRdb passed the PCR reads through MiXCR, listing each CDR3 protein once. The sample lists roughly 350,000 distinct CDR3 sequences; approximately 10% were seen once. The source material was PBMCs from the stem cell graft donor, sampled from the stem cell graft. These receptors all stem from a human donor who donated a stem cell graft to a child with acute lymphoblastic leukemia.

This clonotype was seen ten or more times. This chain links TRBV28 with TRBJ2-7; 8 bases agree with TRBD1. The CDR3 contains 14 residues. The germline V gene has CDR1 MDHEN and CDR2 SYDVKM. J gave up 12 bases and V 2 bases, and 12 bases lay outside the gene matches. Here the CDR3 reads CASSLAGQGATPYF. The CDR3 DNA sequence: TGTGCCAGCAGTTTAGCCGGACAGGGTGCGACGCCGTACTTC.

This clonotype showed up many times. The CDR3: CSVELPGLYEQYF. The DNA for the CDR3 is TGCAGCGTCGAACTCCCGGGGCTCTACGAGCAGTACTTC. The chain joins TRBV29-1 to TRBJ2-7; D might be TRBD1 or TRBD2, each matching 5 bases. The CDR3 consists of 13 residues. Per germline, CDR1 SQVTM and CDR2 ANQGSEA. Trimming took off 6 bases at V and 3 bases at J, with 15 bases between the two ends.

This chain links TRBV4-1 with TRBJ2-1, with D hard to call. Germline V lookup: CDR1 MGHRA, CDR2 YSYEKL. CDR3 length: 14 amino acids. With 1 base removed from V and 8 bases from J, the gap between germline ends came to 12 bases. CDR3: CASSQVKISDEQFF. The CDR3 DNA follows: TGCGCCAGCAGCCAAGTGAAAATCTCCGATGAGCAGTTCTTC.

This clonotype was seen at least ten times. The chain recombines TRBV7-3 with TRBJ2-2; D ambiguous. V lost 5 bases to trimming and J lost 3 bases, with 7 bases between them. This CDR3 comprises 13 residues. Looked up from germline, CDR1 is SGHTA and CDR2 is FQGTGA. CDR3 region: CASSPDYTGELFF. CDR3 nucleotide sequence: TGTGCCAGCAGCCCAGATTACACCGGGGAGCTGTTTTTT.

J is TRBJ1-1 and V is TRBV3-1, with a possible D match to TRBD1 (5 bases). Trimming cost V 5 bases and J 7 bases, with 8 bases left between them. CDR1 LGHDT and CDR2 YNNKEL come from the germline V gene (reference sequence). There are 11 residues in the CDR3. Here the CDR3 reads CASSLTGEAFF. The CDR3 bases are TGTGCCAGCAGCTTAACAGGTGAAGCTTTCTTT.

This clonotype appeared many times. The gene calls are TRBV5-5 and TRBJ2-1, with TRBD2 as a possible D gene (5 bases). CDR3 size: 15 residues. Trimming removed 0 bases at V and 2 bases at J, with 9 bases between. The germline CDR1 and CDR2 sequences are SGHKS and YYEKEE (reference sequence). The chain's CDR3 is CASSLETTTYNEQFF. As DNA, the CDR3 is TGTGCCAGCAGCTTGGAGACTACAACCTACAATGAGCAGTTCTTC.

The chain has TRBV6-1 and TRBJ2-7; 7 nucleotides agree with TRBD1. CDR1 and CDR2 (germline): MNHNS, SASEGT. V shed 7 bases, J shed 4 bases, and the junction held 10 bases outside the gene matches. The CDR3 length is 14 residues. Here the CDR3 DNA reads TGTGCCAGCACCAACAGGGGTCCCGCTTACGAGCAGTACTTC. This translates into CASTNRGPAYEQYF.

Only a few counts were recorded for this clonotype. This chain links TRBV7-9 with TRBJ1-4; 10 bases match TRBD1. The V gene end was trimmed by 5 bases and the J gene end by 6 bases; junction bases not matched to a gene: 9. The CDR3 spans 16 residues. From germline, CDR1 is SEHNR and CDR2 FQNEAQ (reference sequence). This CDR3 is CASSVPYGTGDEKLFF. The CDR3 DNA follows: TGTGCCAGCAGCGTACCATACGGGACAGGGGATGAAAAACTGTTTTTT.

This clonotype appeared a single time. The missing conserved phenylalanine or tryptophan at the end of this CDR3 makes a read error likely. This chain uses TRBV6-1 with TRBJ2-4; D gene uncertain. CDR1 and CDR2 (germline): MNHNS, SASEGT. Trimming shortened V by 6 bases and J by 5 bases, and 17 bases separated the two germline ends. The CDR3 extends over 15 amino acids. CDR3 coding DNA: TGTGCCAGCAGCGACACGGGCAGACAAGAAAACATTCAGTACTCC. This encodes CASSDTGRQENIQYS.

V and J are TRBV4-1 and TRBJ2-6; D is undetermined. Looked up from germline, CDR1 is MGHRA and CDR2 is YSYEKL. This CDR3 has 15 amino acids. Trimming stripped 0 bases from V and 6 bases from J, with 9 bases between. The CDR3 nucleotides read TGCGCCAGCAGCCAAGAAACAGCTGAGGCCAACGTCCTGACTTTC. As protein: CASSQETAEANVLTF.

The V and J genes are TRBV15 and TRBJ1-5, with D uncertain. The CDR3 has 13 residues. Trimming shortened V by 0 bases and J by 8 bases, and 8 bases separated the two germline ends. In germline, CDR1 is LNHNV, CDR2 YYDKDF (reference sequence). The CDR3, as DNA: TGTGCCACCAGCAGAGAAATTCGGGAGCCCCAGCATTTT. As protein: CATSREIREPQHF. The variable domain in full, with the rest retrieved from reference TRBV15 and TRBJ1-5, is DAMVIQNPRYQVTQFGKPVTLSCSQTLNHNVMYWYQQKSSQAPKLLFHYYDKDFNNEADTPDNFQSRRPNTSFCFLDIRSPGLGDTAMYLCATSREIREPQHFGDGTRLSIL.

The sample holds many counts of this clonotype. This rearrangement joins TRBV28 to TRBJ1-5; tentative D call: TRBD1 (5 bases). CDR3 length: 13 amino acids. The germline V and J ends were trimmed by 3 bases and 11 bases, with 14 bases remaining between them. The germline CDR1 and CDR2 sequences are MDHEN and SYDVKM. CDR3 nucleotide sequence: TGTGCCAGCAGTTTTAGGGGTCCCGTGGCCCAGCATTTT. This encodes CASSFRGPVAQHF.

CDR3 sequence: CASSALAGWNQPQHF. The DNA for the CDR3 is TGTGCCAGCAGTGCTTTAGCAGGGTGGAATCAGCCCCAGCATTTT. This chain links TRBV2 with TRBJ1-5, with D tentatively TRBD1 (5 bases). There are 15 residues in the CDR3. Trimming removed 4 bases from V and 4 bases from J, with 14 bases in between. Germline V gene lookup returns CDR1 SNHLY and CDR2 FYNNEI.

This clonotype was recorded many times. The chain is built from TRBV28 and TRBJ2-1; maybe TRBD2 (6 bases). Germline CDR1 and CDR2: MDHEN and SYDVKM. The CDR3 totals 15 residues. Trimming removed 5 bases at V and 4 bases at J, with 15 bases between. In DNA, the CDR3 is TGTGCCAGCAGTACACGACGACTAGAATACAATGAGCAGTTCTTC. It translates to CASSTRRLEYNEQFF.

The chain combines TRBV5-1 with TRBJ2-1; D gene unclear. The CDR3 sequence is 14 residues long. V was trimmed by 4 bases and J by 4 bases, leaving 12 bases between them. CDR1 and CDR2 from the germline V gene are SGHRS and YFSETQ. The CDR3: CASSRPTPYNEQFF. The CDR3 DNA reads TGCGCCAGCAGCCGACCTACACCTTACAATGAGCAGTTCTTC.

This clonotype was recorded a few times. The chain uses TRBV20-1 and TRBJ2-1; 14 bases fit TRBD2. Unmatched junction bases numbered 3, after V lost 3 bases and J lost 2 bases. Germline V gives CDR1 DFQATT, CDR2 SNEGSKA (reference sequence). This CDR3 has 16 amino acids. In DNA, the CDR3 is TGCAGTGCTAGGGGACTAGCGGGAGAGACCTACAATGAGCAGTTCTTC. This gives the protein CSARGLAGETYNEQFF.

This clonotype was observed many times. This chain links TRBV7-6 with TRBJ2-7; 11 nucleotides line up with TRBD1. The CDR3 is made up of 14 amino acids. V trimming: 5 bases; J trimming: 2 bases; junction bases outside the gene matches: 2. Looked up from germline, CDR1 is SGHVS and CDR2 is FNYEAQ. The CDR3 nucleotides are TGTGCCAGCAGCACGGGACAGGGGGCCTACGAGCAGTACTTC. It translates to CASSTGQGAYEQYF.

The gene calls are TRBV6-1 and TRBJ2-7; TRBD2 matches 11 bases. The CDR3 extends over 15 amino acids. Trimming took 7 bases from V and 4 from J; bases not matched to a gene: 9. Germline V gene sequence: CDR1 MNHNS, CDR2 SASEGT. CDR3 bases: TGTGCCAGCACTCTGACTAGCGGGGAGGGATACGAGCAGTACTTC. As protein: CASTLTSGEGYEQYF.

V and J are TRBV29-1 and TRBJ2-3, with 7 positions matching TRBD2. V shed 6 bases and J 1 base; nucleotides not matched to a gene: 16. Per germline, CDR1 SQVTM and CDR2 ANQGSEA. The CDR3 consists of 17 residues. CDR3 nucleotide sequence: TGCAGCGTCCCTCAGAGCGGGATGAGGGTTGGCACAGATACGCAGTATTTT. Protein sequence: CSVPQSGMRVGTDTQYF.

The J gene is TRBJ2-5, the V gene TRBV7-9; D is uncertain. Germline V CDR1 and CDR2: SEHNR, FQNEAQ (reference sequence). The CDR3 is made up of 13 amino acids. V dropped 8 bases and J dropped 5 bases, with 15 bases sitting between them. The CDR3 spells CASRGSKAETQYF. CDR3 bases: TGTGCCAGCCGAGGTAGCAAGGCGGAGACCCAGTACTTC. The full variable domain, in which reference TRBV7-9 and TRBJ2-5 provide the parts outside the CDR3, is DTGVSQNPRHKITKRGQNVTFRCDPISEHNRLYWYRQTLGQGPEFLTYFQNEAQLEKSRLLSDRFSAERPKGSFSTLEIQRTEQGDSAMYLCASRGSKAETQYFGPGTRLLVL.

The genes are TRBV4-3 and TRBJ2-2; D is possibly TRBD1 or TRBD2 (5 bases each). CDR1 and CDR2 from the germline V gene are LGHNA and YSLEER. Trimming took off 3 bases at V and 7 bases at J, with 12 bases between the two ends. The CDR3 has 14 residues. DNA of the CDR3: TGCGCCAGCAGCCAGGGACCCTGGGACGGGGAGCTGTTTTTT. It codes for CASSQGPWDGELFF.

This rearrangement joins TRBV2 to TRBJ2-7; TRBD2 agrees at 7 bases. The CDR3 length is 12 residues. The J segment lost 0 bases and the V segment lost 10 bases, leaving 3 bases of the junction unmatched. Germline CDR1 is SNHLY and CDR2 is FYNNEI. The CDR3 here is CATRTSSYEQYF. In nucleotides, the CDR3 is TGTGCCACCAGGACTAGCTCCTACGAGCAGTACTTC.

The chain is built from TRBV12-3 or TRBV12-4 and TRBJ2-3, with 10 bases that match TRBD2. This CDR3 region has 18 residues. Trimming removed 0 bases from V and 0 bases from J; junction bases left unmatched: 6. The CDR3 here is CASSLAAGLAASTDTQYF. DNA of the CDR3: TGTGCCAGCAGTTTAGCCGCCGGACTAGCGGCTAGCACAGATACGCAGTATTTT.

The CDR3 region has the DNA TGCAGCGTTCCGGAGGCAGGGACCCAGTACTTC. Amino acids: CSVPEAGTQYF. The chain employs TRBV29-1 and TRBJ2-5, with D maybe TRBD2 (5 bases). V lost 5 bases and J 7 bases, leaving 11 bases between the germline ends. Germline CDR1 and CDR2: SQVTM and ANQGSEA. The CDR3 spans 11 residues.

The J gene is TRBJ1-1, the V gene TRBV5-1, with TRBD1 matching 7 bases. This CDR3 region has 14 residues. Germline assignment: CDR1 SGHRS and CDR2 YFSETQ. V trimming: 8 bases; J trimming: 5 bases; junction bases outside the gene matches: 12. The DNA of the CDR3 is TGCGCCAGTAACTATCAAACAGGGGTTACTGAAGCTTTCTTT. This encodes CASNYQTGVTEAFF. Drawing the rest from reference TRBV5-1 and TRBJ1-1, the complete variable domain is KAGVTQTPRYLIKTRGQQVTLSCSPISGHRSVSWYQQTPGQGLQFLFEYFSETQRNKGNFPGRFSGRQFSNSRSEMNVSTLELGDSALYLCASNYQTGVTEAFFGQGTRLTVV.